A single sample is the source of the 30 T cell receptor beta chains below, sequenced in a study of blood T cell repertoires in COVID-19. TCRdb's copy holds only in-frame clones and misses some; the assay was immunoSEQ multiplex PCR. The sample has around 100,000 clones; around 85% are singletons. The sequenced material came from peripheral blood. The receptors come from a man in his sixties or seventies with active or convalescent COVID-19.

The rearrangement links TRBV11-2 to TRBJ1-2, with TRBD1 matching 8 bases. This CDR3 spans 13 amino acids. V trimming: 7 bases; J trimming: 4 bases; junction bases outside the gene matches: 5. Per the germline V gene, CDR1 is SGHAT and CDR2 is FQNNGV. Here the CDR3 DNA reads TGTGCCAGCACCCTTACAGGGGGCTATGGCTACACCTTC. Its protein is CASTLTGGYGYTF.

CDR3 sequence (DNA): TGTGCCAGCAGCGCTGCCGGGACAGGGACGTACTTC. As protein: CASSAAGTGTYF. V gene TRBV12-3 or TRBV12-4 combines with J gene TRBJ2-7, with 9 bases fitting TRBD1. V lost 6 bases, J lost 12 bases, and 9 bases stayed unmatched. The CDR3 length is 12 residues.

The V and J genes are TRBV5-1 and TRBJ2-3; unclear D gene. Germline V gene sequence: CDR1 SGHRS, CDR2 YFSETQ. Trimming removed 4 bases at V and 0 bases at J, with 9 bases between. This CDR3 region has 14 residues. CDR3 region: CASSLADSTDTQYF. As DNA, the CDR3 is TGCGCCAGCAGCCTGGCAGATAGCACAGATACGCAGTATTTT.

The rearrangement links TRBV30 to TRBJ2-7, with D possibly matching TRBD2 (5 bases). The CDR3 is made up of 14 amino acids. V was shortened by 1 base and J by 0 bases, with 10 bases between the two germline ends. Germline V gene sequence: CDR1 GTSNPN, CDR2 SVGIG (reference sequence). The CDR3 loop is CAWSAGSPSYEQYF. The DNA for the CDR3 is TGTGCCTGGAGTGCTGGGAGTCCCTCCTACGAGCAGTACTTC.

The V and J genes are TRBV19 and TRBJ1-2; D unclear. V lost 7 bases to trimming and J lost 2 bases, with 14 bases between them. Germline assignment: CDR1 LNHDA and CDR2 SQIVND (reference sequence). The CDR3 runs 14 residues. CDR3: CASKLQVQNYGYTF. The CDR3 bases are TGTGCCAGTAAGCTCCAGGTACAGAACTATGGCTACACCTTC.

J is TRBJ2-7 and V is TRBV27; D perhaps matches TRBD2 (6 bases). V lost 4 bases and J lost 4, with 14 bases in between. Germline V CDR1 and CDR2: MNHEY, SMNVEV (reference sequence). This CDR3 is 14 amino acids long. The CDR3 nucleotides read TGTGCCAGCAGTTCGGGAGAAATATCGTACGAGCAGTACTTC. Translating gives CASSSGEISYEQYF.

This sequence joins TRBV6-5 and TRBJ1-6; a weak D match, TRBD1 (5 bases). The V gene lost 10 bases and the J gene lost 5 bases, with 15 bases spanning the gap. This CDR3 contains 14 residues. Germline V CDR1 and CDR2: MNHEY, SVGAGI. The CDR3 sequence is CATRKGWDNSPLHF. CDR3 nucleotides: TGTGCCACCCGAAAGGGGTGGGATAATTCACCCCTCCACTTT.

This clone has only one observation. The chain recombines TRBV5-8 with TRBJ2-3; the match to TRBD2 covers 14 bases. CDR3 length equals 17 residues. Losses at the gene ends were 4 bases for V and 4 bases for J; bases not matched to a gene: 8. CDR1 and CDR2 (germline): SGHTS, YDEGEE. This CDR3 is CASSPLTSGREADTQYF. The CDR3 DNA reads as TGTGCCAGCAGCCCTCTGACTAGCGGGAGGGAAGCAGATACGCAGTATTTT.

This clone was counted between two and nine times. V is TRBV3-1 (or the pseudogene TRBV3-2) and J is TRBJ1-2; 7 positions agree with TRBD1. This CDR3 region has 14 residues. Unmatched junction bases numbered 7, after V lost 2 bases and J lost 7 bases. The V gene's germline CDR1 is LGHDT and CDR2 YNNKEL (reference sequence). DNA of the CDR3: TGTGCCAGCAGCCAAACCGGGACAGCATCTGGCTACACCTTC. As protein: CASSQTGTASGYTF.

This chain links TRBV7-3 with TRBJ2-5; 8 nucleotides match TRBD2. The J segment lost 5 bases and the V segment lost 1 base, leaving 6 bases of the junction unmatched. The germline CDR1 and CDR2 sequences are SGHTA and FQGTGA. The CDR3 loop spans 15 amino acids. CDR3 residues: CASSLNLAGRETQYF. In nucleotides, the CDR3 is TGTGCCAGCAGCTTAAACCTAGCGGGTCGGGAGACCCAGTACTTC.

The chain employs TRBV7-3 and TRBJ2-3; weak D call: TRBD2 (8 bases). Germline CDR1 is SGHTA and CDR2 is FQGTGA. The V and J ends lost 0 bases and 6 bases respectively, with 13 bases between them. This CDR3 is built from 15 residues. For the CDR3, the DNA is TGTGCCAGCAGCTTAACTAGCGGGACAGCCGATACGCAGTATTTT. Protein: CASSLTSGTADTQYF.

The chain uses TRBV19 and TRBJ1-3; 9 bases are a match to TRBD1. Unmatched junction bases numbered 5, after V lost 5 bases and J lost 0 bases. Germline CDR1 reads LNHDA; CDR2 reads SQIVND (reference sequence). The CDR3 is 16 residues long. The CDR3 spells CASSPQGAFSGNTIYF. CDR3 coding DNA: TGTGCCAGTAGTCCACAGGGGGCCTTCTCTGGAAACACCATATATTTT.

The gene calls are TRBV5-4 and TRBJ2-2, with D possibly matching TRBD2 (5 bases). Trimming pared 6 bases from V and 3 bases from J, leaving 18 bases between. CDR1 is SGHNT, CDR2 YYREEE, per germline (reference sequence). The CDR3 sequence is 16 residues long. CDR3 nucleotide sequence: TGTGCCAGCACCCTGAGGAGCTCCGGGGACACCGGGGAGCTGTTTTTT. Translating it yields CASTLRSSGDTGELFF.

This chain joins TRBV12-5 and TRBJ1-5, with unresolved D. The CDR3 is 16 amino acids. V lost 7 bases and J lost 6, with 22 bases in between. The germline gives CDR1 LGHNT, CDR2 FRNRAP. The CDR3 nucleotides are TGTGCTAGTGCTCGAGCAGAGGGCCCGAGCCTTCAGCCCCAGCATTTT. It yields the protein CASARAEGPSLQPQHF.

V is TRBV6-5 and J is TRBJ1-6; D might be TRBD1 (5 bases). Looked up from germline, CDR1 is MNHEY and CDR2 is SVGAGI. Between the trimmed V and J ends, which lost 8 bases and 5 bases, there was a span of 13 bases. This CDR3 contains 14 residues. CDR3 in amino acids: CASRGTANNSPLHF. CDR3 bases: TGTGCCAGCCGCGGGACGGCCAATAATTCACCCCTCCACTTT.

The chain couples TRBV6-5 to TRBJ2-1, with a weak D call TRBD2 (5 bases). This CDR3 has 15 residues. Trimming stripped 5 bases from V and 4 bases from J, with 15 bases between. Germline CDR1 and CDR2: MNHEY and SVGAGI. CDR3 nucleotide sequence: TGTGCCAGCAGTCCTACTAGTGATGGGTACAATGAGCAGTTCTTC. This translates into CASSPTSDGYNEQFF.

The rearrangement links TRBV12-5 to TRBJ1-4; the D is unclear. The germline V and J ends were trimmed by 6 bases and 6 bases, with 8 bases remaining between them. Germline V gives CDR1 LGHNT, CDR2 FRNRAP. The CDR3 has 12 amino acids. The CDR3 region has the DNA TGTGCTAGTGGAGGGAGGGATGAAAAACTGTTTTTT. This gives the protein CASGGRDEKLFF.

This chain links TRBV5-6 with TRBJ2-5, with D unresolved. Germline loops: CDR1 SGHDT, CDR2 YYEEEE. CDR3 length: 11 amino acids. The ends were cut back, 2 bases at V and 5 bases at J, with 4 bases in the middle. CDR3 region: CASSFEETQYF. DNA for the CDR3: TGTGCCAGCAGCTTTGAGGAGACCCAGTACTTC.

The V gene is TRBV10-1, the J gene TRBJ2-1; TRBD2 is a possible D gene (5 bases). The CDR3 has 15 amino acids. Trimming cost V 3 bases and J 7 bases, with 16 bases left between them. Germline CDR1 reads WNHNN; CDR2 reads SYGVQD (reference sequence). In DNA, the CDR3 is TGCGCCAGCAGTGATCCCGGAGAGCCGGGGAATGAGCAGTTCTTC. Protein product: CASSDPGEPGNEQFF.

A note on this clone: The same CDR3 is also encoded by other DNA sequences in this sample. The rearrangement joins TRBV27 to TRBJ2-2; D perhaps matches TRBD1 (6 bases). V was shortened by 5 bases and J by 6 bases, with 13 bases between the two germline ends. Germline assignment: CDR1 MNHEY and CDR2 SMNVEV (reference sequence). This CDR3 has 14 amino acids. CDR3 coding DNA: TGTGCCAGCAGTCTGAACAGGGTCCCCGGGGAGCTGTTTTTT. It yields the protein CASSLNRVPGELFF.

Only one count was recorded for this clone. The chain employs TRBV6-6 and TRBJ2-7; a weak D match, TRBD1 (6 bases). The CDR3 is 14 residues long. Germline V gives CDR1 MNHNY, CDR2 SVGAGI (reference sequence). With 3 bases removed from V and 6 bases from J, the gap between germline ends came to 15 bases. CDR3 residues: CASSYRAGASEQYF. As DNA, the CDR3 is TGTGCCAGCAGTTATCGCGCAGGGGCCTCCGAGCAGTACTTC.

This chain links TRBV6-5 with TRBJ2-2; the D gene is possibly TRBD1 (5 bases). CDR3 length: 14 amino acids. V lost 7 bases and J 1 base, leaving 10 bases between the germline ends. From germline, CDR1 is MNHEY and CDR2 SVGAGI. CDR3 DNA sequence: TGTGCCAGCATATACAGGCTGAACACCGGGGAGCTGTTTTTT. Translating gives CASIYRLNTGELFF.

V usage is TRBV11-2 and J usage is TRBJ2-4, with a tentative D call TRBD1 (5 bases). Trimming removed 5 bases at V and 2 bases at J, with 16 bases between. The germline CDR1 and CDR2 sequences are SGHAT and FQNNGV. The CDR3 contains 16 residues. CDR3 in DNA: TGTGCCAGCAGCGCCCAGGGTAGCACCACCAAAAACATTCAGTACTTC. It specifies CASSAQGSTTKNIQYF.

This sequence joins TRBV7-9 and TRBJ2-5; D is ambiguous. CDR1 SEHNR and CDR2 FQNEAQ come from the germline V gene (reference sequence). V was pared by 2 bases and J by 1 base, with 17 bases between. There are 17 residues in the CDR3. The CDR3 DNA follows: TGTGCCAGCAGCTTACTAAAGGCTGTGGCAGGCCAAGAGACCCAGTACTTC. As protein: CASSLLKAVAGQETQYF. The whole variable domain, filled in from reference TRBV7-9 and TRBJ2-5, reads DTGVSQNPRHKITKRGQNVTFRCDPISEHNRLYWYRQTLGQGPEFLTYFQNEAQLEKSRLLSDRFSAERPKGSFSTLEIQRTEQGDSAMYLCASSLLKAVAGQETQYFGPGTRLLVL.

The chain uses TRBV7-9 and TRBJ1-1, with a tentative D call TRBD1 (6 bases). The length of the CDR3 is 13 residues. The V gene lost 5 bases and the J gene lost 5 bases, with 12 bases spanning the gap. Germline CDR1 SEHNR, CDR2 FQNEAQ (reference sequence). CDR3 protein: CASSPQGRTEAFF. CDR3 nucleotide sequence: TGTGCCAGCAGCCCACAGGGTCGTACTGAAGCTTTCTTT.

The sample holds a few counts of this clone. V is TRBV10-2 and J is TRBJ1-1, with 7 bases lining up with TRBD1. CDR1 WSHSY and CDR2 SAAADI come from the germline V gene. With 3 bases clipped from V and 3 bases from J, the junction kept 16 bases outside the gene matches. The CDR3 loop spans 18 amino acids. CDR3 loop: CASSEVIGTGVGHTEAFF. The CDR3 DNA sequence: TGCGCCAGCAGTGAAGTGATCGGAACAGGGGTGGGTCACACTGAAGCTTTCTTT.

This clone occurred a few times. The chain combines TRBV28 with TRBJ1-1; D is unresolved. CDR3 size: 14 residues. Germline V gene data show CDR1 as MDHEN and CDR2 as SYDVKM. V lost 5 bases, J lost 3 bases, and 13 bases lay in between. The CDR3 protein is CASSLAHADTEAFF. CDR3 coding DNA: TGTGCCAGCAGTCTGGCCCACGCTGACACTGAAGCTTTCTTT.

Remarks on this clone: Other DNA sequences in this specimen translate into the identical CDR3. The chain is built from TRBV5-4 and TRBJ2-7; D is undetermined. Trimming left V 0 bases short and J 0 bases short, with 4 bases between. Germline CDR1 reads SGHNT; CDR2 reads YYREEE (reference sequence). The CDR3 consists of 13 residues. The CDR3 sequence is CASSLASSYEQYF. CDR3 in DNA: TGTGCCAGCAGCTTGGCTAGCTCCTACGAGCAGTACTTC.

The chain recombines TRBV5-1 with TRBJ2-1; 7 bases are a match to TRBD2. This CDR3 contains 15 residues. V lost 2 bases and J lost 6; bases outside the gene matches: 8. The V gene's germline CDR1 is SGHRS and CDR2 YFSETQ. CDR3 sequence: CASSFASGTPNEQFF. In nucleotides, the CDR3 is TGCGCCAGCAGCTTCGCCAGCGGGACGCCCAATGAGCAGTTCTTC.

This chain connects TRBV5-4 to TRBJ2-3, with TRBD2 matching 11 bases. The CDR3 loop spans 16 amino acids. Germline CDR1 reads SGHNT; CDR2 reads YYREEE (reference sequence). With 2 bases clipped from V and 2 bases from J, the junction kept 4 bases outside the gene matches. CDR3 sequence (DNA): TGTGCCAGCAGCTTTCGACTAGCGGGACCCACAGATACGCAGTATTTT. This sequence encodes CASSFRLAGPTDTQYF.